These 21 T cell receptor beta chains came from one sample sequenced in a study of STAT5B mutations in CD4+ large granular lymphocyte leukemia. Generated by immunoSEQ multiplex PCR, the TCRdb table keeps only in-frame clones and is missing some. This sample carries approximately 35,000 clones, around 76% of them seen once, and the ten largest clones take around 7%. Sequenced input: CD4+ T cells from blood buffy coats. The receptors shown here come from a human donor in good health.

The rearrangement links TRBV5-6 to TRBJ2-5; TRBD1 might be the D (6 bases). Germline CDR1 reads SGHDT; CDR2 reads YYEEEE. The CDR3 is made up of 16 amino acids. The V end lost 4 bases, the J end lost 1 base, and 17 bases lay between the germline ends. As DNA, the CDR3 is TGTGCCAGCAGCGAGCGGCCGGGACACCTCCAAGAGACCCAGTACTTC. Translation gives CASSERPGHLQETQYF.

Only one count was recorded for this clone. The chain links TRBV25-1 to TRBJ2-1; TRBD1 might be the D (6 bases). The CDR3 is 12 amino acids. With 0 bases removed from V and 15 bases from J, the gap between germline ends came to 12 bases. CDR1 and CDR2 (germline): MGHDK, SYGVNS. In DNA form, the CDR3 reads TGTGCCAGCAGTGAATATATCCAGGGGCCGTTCTTC. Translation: CASSEYIQGPFF.

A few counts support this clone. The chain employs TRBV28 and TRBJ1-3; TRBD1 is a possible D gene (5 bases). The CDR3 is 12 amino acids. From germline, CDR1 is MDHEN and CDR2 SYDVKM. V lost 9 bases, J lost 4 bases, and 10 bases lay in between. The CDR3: CASSGLGNTIYF. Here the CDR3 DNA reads TGTGCCAGTTCAGGGTTGGGAAACACCATATATTTT.

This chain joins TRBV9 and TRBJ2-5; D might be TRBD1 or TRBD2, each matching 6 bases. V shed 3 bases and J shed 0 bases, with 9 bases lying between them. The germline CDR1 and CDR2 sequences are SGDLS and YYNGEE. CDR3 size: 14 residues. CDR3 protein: CASSGGAYQETQYF. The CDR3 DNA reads TGTGCCAGCAGCGGGGGGGCTTACCAAGAGACCCAGTACTTC. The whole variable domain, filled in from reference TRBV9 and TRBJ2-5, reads DSGVTQTPKHLITATGQRVTLRCSPRSGDLSVYWYQQSLDQGLQFLIQYYNGEERAKGNILERFSAQQFPDLHSELNLSSLELGDSALYFCASSGGAYQETQYFGPGTRLLVL.

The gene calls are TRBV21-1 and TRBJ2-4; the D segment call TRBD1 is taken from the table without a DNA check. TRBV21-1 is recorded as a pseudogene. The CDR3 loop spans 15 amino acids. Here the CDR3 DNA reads TGTGCCAGCCCAGTAGGGGGACCCTCGTCTGGAATTCAGTACTTC. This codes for CASPVGGPSSGIQYF.

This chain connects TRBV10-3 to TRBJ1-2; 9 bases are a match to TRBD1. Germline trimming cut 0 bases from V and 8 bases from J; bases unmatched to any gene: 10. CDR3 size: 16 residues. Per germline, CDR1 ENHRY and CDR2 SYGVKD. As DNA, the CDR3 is TGTGCCATCAGTGAGTCTTCACAGGGGGCATCACGGGGCTACACCTTC. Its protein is CAISESSQGASRGYTF.

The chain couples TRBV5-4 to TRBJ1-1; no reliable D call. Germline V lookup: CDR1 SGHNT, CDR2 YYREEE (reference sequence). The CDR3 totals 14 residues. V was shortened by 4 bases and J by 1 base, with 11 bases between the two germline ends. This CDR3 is CASSLSGWNTEAFF. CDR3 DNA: TGTGCCAGCAGCCTTAGCGGCTGGAACACTGAAGCTTTCTTT.

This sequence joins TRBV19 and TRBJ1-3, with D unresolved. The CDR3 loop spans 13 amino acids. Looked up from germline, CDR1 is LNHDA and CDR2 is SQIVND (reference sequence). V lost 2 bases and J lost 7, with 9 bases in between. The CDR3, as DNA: TGTGCCAGTAGTATACAGGTTTTCAACACCATATATTTT. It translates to CASSIQVFNTIYF.

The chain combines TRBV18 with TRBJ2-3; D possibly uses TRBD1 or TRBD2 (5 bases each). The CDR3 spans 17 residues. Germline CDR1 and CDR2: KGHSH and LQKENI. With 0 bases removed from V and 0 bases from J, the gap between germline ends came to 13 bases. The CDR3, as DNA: TGTGCCAGCTCACCACCGAGGGGCCCAGGGAGCACAGATACGCAGTATTTT. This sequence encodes CASSPPRGPGSTDTQYF. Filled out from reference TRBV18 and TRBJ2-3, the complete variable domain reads NAGVMQNPRHLVRRRGQEARLRCSPMKGHSHVYWYRQLPEEGLKFMVYLQKENIIDESGMPKERFSAEFPKEGPSILRIQQVVRGDSAAYFCASSPPRGPGSTDTQYFGPGTRLTVL.

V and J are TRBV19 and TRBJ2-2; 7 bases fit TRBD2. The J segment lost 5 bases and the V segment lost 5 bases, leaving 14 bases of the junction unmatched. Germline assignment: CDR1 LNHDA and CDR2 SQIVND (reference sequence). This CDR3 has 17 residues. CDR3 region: CASSPAPFGRETGELFF. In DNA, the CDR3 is TGTGCCAGTAGTCCAGCCCCCTTTGGGCGGGAGACCGGGGAGCTGTTTTTT.

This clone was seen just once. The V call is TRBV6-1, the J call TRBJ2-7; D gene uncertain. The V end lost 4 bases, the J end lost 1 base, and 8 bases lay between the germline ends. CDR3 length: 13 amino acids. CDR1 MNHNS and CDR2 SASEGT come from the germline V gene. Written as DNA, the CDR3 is TGTGCCAGCAGTGTTGAGGAATCCTACGAGCAGTACTTC. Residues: CASSVEESYEQYF.

CDR3 residues: CASSSGSSGNTIYF. The DNA for the CDR3 is TGTGCCAGTAGTTCAGGCAGCTCTGGAAACACCATATATTTT. J is TRBJ1-3 and V is TRBV19; D is unclear. The CDR3 is made up of 14 amino acids. Trimming took off 5 bases at V and 0 bases at J, with 8 bases between the two ends. Germline-derived CDR1 and CDR2 are LNHDA and SQIVND (reference sequence).

CDR3 in amino acids: CASSLASDSYNEQFF. CDR3 in DNA: TGTGCCAGCAGCTTAGCCAGCGACTCCTACAATGAGCAGTTCTTC. The chain is built from TRBV7-2 and TRBJ2-1; D remains ambiguous. V shed 0 bases and J shed 0 bases, with 6 bases lying between them. This CDR3 is built from 15 residues. CDR1 SGHTA and CDR2 FQGNSA come from the germline V gene.

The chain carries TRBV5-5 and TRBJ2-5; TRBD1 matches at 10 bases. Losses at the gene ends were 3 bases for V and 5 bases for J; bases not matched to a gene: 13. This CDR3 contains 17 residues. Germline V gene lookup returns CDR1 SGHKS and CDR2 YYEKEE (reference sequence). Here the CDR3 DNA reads TGTGCCAGCAGCTCGCTCCCGGGACAGGGGACGTGGGAGACCCAGTACTTC. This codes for CASSSLPGQGTWETQYF.

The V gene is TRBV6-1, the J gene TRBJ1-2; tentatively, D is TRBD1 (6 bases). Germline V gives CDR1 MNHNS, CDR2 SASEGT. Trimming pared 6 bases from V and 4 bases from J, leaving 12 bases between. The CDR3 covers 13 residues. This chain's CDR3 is CASRLDSVYGYTF. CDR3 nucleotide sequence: TGTGCCAGCAGGCTGGACAGCGTCTATGGCTACACCTTC.

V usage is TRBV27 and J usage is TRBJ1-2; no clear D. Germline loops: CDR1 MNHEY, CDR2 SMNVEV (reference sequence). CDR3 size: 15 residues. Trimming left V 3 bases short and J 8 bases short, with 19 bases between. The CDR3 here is CASSFLSGRHQGYTF. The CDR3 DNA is TGTGCCAGCAGTTTCCTTTCGGGCAGGCACCAAGGCTACACCTTC.

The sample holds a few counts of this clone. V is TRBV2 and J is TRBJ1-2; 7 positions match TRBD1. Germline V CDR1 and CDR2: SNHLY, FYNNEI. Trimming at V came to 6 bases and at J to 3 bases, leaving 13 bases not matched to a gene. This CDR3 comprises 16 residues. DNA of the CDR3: TGTGCCAGCAGGAACCTTCTAGACAGGGTAGACTATGGCTACACCTTC. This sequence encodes CASRNLLDRVDYGYTF.

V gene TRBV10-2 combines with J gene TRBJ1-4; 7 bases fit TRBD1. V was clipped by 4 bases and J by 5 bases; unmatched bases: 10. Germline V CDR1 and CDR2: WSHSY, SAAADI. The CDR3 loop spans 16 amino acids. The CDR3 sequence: CASSALPGQINEKLFF. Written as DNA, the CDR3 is TGCGCCAGCAGTGCCCTACCGGGACAGATAAATGAAAAACTGTTTTTT.

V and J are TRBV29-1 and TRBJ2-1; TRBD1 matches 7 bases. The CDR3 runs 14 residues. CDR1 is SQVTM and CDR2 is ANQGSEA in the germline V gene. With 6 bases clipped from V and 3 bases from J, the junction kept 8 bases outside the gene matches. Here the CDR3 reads CSVAGGRIYNEQFF. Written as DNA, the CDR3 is TGCAGCGTAGCAGGGGGACGAATCTACAATGAGCAGTTCTTC.

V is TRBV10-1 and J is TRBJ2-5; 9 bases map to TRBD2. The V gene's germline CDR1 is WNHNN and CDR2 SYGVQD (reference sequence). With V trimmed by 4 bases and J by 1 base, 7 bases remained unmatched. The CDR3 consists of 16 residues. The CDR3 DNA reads TGCGCCAGCAGTGGGTCTAGCGGGGCATTCCAAGAGACCCAGTACTTC. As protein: CASSGSSGAFQETQYF.

The DNA for the CDR3 is TGTGCCAGCTCACCCGTTTTTGGGGAGACCCAGTACTTC. Amino acids: CASSPVFGETQYF. This chain uses TRBV18 with TRBJ2-5; D gene unclear. Germline loops: CDR1 KGHSH, CDR2 LQKENI. There are 13 residues in the CDR3. V gave up 3 bases and J gave up 5 bases, with 10 bases separating them.